This record covers a single TCR beta chain. These data come from a study of blood T cell repertoires in COVID-19. Per the original methods: Amplification of reference gene primers provided the estimated nucleated cell counts. Here immunoSEQ multiplex PCR was the method, and the copy in TCRdb shows in-frame clones only, minus some. V and J calls and clone size follow that table, whereas D and trimming were derived from the DNA. The sample lists tens of thousands of clones, 87% occurring once. CDR3 length: 16 residues. The V gene's germline CDR1 is SGDLS and CDR2 YYNGEE. The V segment lost 1 base and the J segment 8 bases; nucleotides outside the gene matches: 10.

The genes are TRBV9 and TRBJ2-1; 9 nucleotides line up with TRBD2. Sequencing used peripheral blood. The clonotype was recovered from an older woman with COVID-19, enrolled during active disease. The CDR3 sequence: CASSVTAGAGGDEQFF. In DNA form, the CDR3 reads TGTGCCAGCAGCGTAACTGCGGGGGCGGGGGGGGATGAGCAGTTCTTC.